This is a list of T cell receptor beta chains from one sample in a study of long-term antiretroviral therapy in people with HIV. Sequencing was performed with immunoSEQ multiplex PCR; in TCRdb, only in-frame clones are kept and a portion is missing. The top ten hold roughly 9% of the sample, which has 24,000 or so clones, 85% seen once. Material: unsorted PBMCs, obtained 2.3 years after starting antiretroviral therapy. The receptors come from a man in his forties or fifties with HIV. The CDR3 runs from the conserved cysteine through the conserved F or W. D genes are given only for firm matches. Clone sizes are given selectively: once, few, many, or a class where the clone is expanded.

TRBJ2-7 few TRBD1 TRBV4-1 TGCGCCAGCAGCCTCACGTGGACAGGTGACGAGCAGTACTTC CASSLTWTGDEQYF
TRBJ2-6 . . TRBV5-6 TGTGCCAGCAGCTTGTATTCTGGGGCCAACGTCCTGACTTTC CASSLYSGANVLTF
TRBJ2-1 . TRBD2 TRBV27 TGTGCCAGCAGTCCCGGGGGGAGCGGGAAACGTGAGCAGTTCTTC CASSPGGSGKREQFF
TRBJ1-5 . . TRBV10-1 TGCGCCACCACCACCGTGGTTGGCAATCAGCCCCAGCATTTT CATTTVVGNQPQHF
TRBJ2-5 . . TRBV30 TGTGCCTGGAGTCTCCAGTTAGGAGAGACCCAGTACTTC CAWSLQLGETQYF
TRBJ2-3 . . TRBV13 TGTGCCAGCAGCTGGCGAGGTACAGGGACGACAGATACGCAGTATTTT CASSWRGTGTTDTQYF
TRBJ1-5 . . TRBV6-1 TGTGCCAGCAGTGTCTTGGGGAATGGCAATCAGCCCCAGCATTTT CASSVLGNGNQPQHF
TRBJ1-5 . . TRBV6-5 TGTGCCAGCAGTTACTCCTCATATGGCAATCAGCCCCAGCATTTT CASSYSSYGNQPQHF
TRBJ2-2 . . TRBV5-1 TGCGCCAGCAGCTTGGTTGGCAGCAACACCGGGGAGCTGTTTTTT CASSLVGSNTGELFF
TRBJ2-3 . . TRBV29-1 TGCAGCGTTGAAGGCCTACTAATAAGCACAGATACGCAGTATTTT CSVEGLLISTDTQYF
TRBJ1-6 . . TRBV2 TGTGCCAGCAGCGTGGACCGTAGCTCCTATAATTCACCCCTCCACTTT CASSVDRSSYNSPLHF
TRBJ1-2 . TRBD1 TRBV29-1 TGCAGCGTTGAAGATGAGAGACAGGGGCTCGGCTACACCTTC CSVEDERQGLGYTF
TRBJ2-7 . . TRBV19 TGTGCCAGCTCTCTCTTGGGGGGCACCTACGAGCAGTACTTC CASSLLGGTYEQYF
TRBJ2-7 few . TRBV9 TGTGCCAGCAGCGTAGTCGCAGCCTCCTACGAGCAGTACTTC CASSVVAASYEQYF
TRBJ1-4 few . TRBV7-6 TGTGCCAGCAGCTCCAACCCCCGAGGAGTCTCTAATGAAAAACTGTTTTTT CASSSNPRGVSNEKLFF
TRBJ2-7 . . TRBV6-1 TGTGCCAGCAGTGAAGTGGTCAGCTCCTACGAGCAGTACTTC CASSEVVSSYEQYF
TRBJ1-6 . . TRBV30 TGTGCCTGTTCGGGGGAGCAGAGTTCACCCCTCCACTTT CACSGEQSSPLHF
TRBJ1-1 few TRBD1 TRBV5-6 TGTGCCAGCAGCTTGGGGACAGGGGTACACACTGAAGCTTTCTTT CASSLGTGVHTEAFF
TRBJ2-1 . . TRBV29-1 TGCAGCGTTGAGTTGACGGGGGTTCGTGGGTTCGATGAGCAGTTCTTC CSVELTGVRGFDEQFF
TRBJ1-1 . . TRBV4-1 TGCGCCAGCGCAGAGTTCGATGTTGCTGAAGCTTTCTTT CASAEFDVAEAFF
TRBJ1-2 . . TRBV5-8 TGTGCCAGCAGCACGGAAATGGGGGGCTACACCTTC CASSTEMGGYTF
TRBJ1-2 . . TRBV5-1 TGCGCCAGCAGCTTGTCAGGGCTACAGGGCTACACCTTC CASSLSGLQGYTF
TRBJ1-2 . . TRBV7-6 TGTGCCAGCGGTCCGGGACCTTCCACCTATGGCTACACCTTC CASGPGPSTYGYTF
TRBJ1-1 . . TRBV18 TGTGCCAGCTCACCTCGTCCCTTGGACCCAAAAAACACTGAAGCTTTCTTT CASSPRPLDPKNTEAFF
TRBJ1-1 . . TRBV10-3 TGTGCCATCAGTGAGAGGGATAACACTGAAGCTTTCTTT CAISERDNTEAFF
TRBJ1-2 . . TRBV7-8 TGTGCCAGCAGCCCAGGGCCCTTTAGGGCCAACTATGGCTACACCTTC CASSPGPFRANYGYTF
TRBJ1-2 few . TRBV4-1 TGCGCCAGCAGCCAAGGGTTCGTCACGGGGGCGGGCTACACCTTC CASSQGFVTGAGYTF
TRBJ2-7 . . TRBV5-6 TGTGCCAGCAGCCTATACCGGACGGAGCAGTACTTC CASSLYRTEQYF
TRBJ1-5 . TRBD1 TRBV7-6 TGTGCCAGCAGCTTAGTAGTCCTCGGGACAGGCAATCAGCCCCAGCATTTT CASSLVVLGTGNQPQHF